These T cell receptor beta chains were read from a single sample in a study of cytomegalovirus exposure and HLA in healthy donors. Method: immunoSEQ multiplex PCR; TCRdb's copy keeps in-frame clones and lacks some. The table shows about 240,000 clones, with 85% to 90% occurring only once. The sample comprised PBMCs. These receptors were collected from a man aged 18 to 30 in good health and CMV-seronegative. CDR3s include the opening cysteine and the closing phenylalanine or tryptophan. A D gene is named only where the DNA matches it firmly. For some rows the clone size is stated as once, few or many, or as a class when expanded; others skip it.

DNA: TGTGCCAGCAGCCCACGACAGGGAACTGAAGCTTTCTTT
CDR3: CASSPRQGTEAFF
V: TRBV7-3
J: TRBJ1-1
D: TRBD1
size: few

DNA: TGTGCCAGCAGGCAGGGGTGGGACACTGAAGCTTTCTTT
CDR3: CASRQGWDTEAFF
V: TRBV2
J: TRBJ1-1
D: .
size: .

DNA: TGTGCCACTTTCCCCCTGGCGGGAGACTACGAGCAGTACTTC
CDR3: CATFPLAGDYEQYF
V: TRBV6-1
J: TRBJ2-7
D: TRBD2
size: .

DNA: TGCGCCAGCAGCTTTTTTTCCACAGGGGACACTGAAGCTTTCTTT
CDR3: CASSFFSTGDTEAFF
V: TRBV5-1
J: TRBJ1-1
D: TRBD1
size: .

DNA: TGTGCCAGCAGCTTCGGGACCGGGGAGCTGTTTTTT
CDR3: CASSFGTGELFF
V: TRBV7-3
J: TRBJ2-2
D: .
size: .

DNA: TGCGCCAGCAGCTTGGGTACAACGAATCAGCCCCAGCATTTT
CDR3: CASSLGTTNQPQHF
V: TRBV5-1
J: TRBJ1-5
D: .
size: .

DNA: TGTGCCAGTAGTATAGACAGGGCGGATGGCTACACCTTC
CDR3: CASSIDRADGYTF
V: TRBV19
J: TRBJ1-2
D: .
size: few

DNA: TGTGCCAGCAGCTTTTTTACAGGAGACTACGAGCAGTACTTC
CDR3: CASSFFTGDYEQYF
V: TRBV7-2
J: TRBJ2-7
D: .
size: .

DNA: TGCGCCAGCAGCTTAACGGCCGGGGGTTCACGGGGAGAGCAGTTCTTC
CDR3: CASSLTAGGSRGEQFF
V: TRBV5-1
J: TRBJ2-1
D: .
size: .

DNA: TGTGCCAGCAGCTCGGAGGGCAATCAGCCCCAGCATTTT
CDR3: CASSSEGNQPQHF
V: TRBV5-6
J: TRBJ1-5
D: .
size: .

DNA: TGTGCCAGCAGTTCTTTAAATGAGCAGTTCTTC
CDR3: CASSSLNEQFF
V: TRBV6-6
J: TRBJ2-1
D: .
size: .

DNA: TGTGCCAGCAGCCAAGATATGACGGGAGAAGGTACAGATACGCAGTATTTT
CDR3: CASSQDMTGEGTDTQYF
V: TRBV4-2
J: TRBJ2-3
D: .
size: .

DNA: TGCAGCGTTGGAGGAACTAATGAAAAACTGTTTTTT
CDR3: CSVGGTNEKLFF
V: TRBV29-1
J: TRBJ1-4
D: .
size: .

DNA: TGTGCCAGCAGTTCCGGGACTAGCGGGGGGCAGGGGTATTTT
CDR3: CASSSGTSGGQGYF
V: TRBV28
J: TRBJ2-3
D: TRBD2
size: .

DNA: TGTGCCAGCAGTGCACAAACAGGGGCTGACACTGAAGCTTTCTTT
CDR3: CASSAQTGADTEAFF
V: TRBV9
J: TRBJ1-1
D: TRBD1
size: few

DNA: TGTGCCAGCAGTATCGGGACAGGGGGCCTCGAGCAGTACTTC
CDR3: CASSIGTGGLEQYF
V: TRBV27
J: TRBJ2-7
D: TRBD1
size: .

DNA: TGTGCCAGCGGGACAGTAAGCACAGATACGCAGTATTTT
CDR3: CASGTVSTDTQYF
V: TRBV28
J: TRBJ2-3
D: TRBD1
size: .

DNA: TGTGCCAGTAGTATCGACAGGGGAAGGAATCAGCCCCAGCATTTT
CDR3: CASSIDRGRNQPQHF
V: TRBV19
J: TRBJ1-5
D: TRBD1
size: .

DNA: TGTGCCAGCAGCCAGACATCGACAGGGGTGTATGGCTACACCTTC
CDR3: CASSQTSTGVYGYTF
V: TRBV7-6
J: TRBJ1-2
D: TRBD1
size: few

DNA: TGTGCCACCAGCAGAATACCCCCGGAAGCGGATCAGCCCCAGCATTTT
CDR3: CATSRIPPEADQPQHF
V: TRBV15
J: TRBJ1-5
D: .
size: .

DNA: TGCGCCAGCAGCGGTAATGGACAGGGTACGGAGACCCAGTACTTC
CDR3: CASSGNGQGTETQYF
V: TRBV5-1
J: TRBJ2-5
D: TRBD1
size: .

DNA: TGTGCCAGCAGCCGGACAGCCTATGGCTACACCTTC
CDR3: CASSRTAYGYTF
V: TRBV6-5
J: TRBJ1-2
D: .
size: .

DNA: TGCAGCGTTGAAGGGGACAGGGGTCGGGAAAACATTCAGTACTTC
CDR3: CSVEGDRGRENIQYF
V: TRBV29-1
J: TRBJ2-4
D: TRBD1
size: .

DNA: TGCGCCAGCAGCCAAGTGACAGGGGCTGGAAACACCATATATTTT
CDR3: CASSQVTGAGNTIYF
V: TRBV4-1
J: TRBJ1-3
D: TRBD1
size: .

DNA: TGCGCCAGCCTCGAGACAGGGTACTCTGGAAACACCATATATTTT
CDR3: CASLETGYSGNTIYF
V: TRBV10-2
J: TRBJ1-3
D: TRBD1
size: few

DNA: TGTGCCAGCAGTTCGACTAGGACGGACTATGGCTACACCTTC
CDR3: CASSSTRTDYGYTF
V: TRBV28
J: TRBJ1-2
D: .
size: .

DNA: TGTGCCAGCAGGTTCGACAGGGCCGGGGAGCTGTTTTTT
CDR3: CASRFDRAGELFF
V: TRBV27
J: TRBJ2-2
D: TRBD1
size: few

DNA: TGTGCCAGCAATGCCGGGACTAGCGGGACCTACGAGCAGTACTTC
CDR3: CASNAGTSGTYEQYF
V: TRBV28
J: TRBJ2-7
D: TRBD2
size: .

DNA: TGTGCCAGCAGTGTTCTAAACACCGGGGAGCTGTTTTTT
CDR3: CASSVLNTGELFF
V: TRBV27
J: TRBJ2-2
D: .
size: .

DNA: TGTGCCAGCAGTTACAGCACCTACGAGCAGTACTTC
CDR3: CASSYSTYEQYF
V: TRBV6-6
J: TRBJ2-7
D: .
size: .

DNA: TGTGCCAGCAGCCTACCCTCCACGGAGGCCACAGATACGCAGTATTTT
CDR3: CASSLPSTEATDTQYF
V: TRBV5-4
J: TRBJ2-3
D: .
size: .

DNA: TGTGCCAGCAGTTTTCCCGGGCAGCCCCAGCATTTT
CDR3: CASSFPGQPQHF
V: TRBV27
J: TRBJ1-5
D: .
size: .

DNA: TGCGCCAGCAGCCAAGATTTAGAGATCTCGGCCCAGTACTTC
CDR3: CASSQDLEISAQYF
V: TRBV4-3
J: TRBJ2-5
D: .
size: .

DNA: TGCGCCAGCAGCCGAGGCACTCGCGGCTCCTACGAGCAGTACTTC
CDR3: CASSRGTRGSYEQYF
V: TRBV4-1
J: TRBJ2-7
D: .
size: .

DNA: TGTGCCAGCAGCTCGAGTTCTGGGGCCAACGTCCTGACTTTC
CDR3: CASSSSSGANVLTF
V: TRBV7-9
J: TRBJ2-6
D: .
size: once

DNA: TGTGCCAGCAGTGAAGGGGGACAGCTTAAAAACATTCAGTACTTC
CDR3: CASSEGGQLKNIQYF
V: TRBV6-1
J: TRBJ2-4
D: TRBD1
size: .

DNA: TGTGCCAGCAGCTACTCCGGGACAGGGACGGGCTCTGGAAACACCATATATTTT
CDR3: CASSYSGTGTGSGNTIYF
V: TRBV7-8
J: TRBJ1-3
D: TRBD1
size: .

DNA: TGTGCCAGCAGTTATTACTTATCCTACAATGAGCAGTTCTTC
CDR3: CASSYYLSYNEQFF
V: TRBV27
J: TRBJ2-1
D: .
size: .

DNA: TGCGCCAGCAGCCGCAGGGAGGATGGCTTTTACGAGCAGTACTTC
CDR3: CASSRREDGFYEQYF
V: TRBV4-1
J: TRBJ2-7
D: .
size: once

DNA: TGTGCCAGCAGCTACGGACAGAACACTGAAGCTTTCTTT
CDR3: CASSYGQNTEAFF
V: TRBV7-9
J: TRBJ1-1
D: .
size: .

DNA: TGTGCCTGGAAGGAGACTGGGGCCAACGTCCTGACTTTC
CDR3: CAWKETGANVLTF
V: TRBV30
J: TRBJ2-6
D: .
size: .

DNA: TGTGCCAGCAGCGCCACAGGGGTTAACGGAGATACGCAGTATTTT
CDR3: CASSATGVNGDTQYF
V: TRBV11-2
J: TRBJ2-3
D: TRBD1
size: .

DNA: TGTGCCAGCTCACCGAATTCGGGATTTAATTCACCCCTCCACTTT
CDR3: CASSPNSGFNSPLHF
V: TRBV18
J: TRBJ1-6
D: .
size: .

DNA: TGTGCCAGCAGTGAAATAGTGGGACAGGAGGACTATGGCTACACCTTC
CDR3: CASSEIVGQEDYGYTF
V: TRBV6-1
J: TRBJ1-2
D: TRBD1
size: .

DNA: TGTGCCAGCAGCGCACTGATGTCCGTTTCTGGAAACACCATATATTTT
CDR3: CASSALMSVSGNTIYF
V: TRBV14
J: TRBJ1-3
D: .
size: .

DNA: TGTGCCAGCACTAACCCGCGTTCCGAGCAGTACTTC
CDR3: CASTNPRSEQYF
V: TRBV28
J: TRBJ2-7
D: .
size: .

DNA: TGTGCCAGCAGGGGGACTCCCCAGGGATACGAGCAGTACTTC
CDR3: CASRGTPQGYEQYF
V: TRBV6-1
J: TRBJ2-7
D: .
size: .

DNA: TGTGCCAGCAGCTTAAGGGGGTACGAGCAGTACTTC
CDR3: CASSLRGYEQYF
V: TRBV7-2
J: TRBJ2-7
D: .
size: once

DNA: TGTGCCAGCAGTCGGACTAGCGGCTACAATGAGCAGTTCTTC
CDR3: CASSRTSGYNEQFF
V: TRBV6-5
J: TRBJ2-1
D: TRBD2
size: .

DNA: TGTGCCAGCAGCCTAAGAGGGCCTACCCTCGAAGCTTTCTTT
CDR3: CASSLRGPTLEAFF
V: TRBV27
J: TRBJ1-1
D: .
size: .

DNA: TGTGCCAGCAGTTACTCTTTTGAGTTGGAGCTGTTTTTT
CDR3: CASSYSFELELFF
V: TRBV6-5
J: TRBJ2-2
D: .
size: .

DNA: TGCGCCAGCAGCTTGGCCGCAGGGGTGGGCTATGGCTACACCTTC
CDR3: CASSLAAGVGYGYTF
V: TRBV5-1
J: TRBJ1-2
D: .
size: .

DNA: TGTGCCAGCAGTCCCCATGGGGGGAGCACCGGGGAGCTGTTTTTT
CDR3: CASSPHGGSTGELFF
V: TRBV2
J: TRBJ2-2
D: .
size: once

DNA: TGTGCCAGCAGTGAACAGGGGGCTAGTTCACCCCTCCACTTT
CDR3: CASSEQGASSPLHF
V: TRBV27
J: TRBJ1-6
D: TRBD1
size: .

DNA: TGCGCCAGCAGCCAAGTATCTAGCGGGGGGGGTGAGCAGTTCTTC
CDR3: CASSQVSSGGGEQFF
V: TRBV4-3
J: TRBJ2-1
D: TRBD2
size: .